A single sample gave rise to the 15 T cell receptor beta chains below, sequenced in a study of shared clonotypes between healthy human individuals (dated by TCRdb to 2020 to 2021). Library prep was done by the immunoSEQ multiplex PCR assay. TCRdb stores this immuneACCESS table with in-frame sequences only. Part of the clones is absent; in the studies checked, under half of the shortfall reflects unresolved V genes, and no reason is known for the rest. Recorded for this sample are some 2,100,000 clones; approximately 94% of them occurred a single time. The ten most abundant clones make up about 0.13% of the sample. Sequencing was carried out using naive CD4+ T cells sorted from blood. What this sample's cell subset or site label stands for: CD45RA+ positively selected. All receptors derive from a man aged 18 to 35 in good health.

Only a few counts were recorded for this clone. This sample includes further DNA sequences coding for the same CDR3. The CDR3 sequence: CASSFGTGNQPQHF. In DNA form, the CDR3 reads TGCGCCAGCAGCTTCGGGACAGGGAATCAGCCCCAGCATTTT. The chain combines TRBV5-1 with TRBJ1-5; 9 nucleotides agree with TRBD1. Per germline, CDR1 SGHRS and CDR2 YFSETQ. The junction had 1 base not matched to a gene; V was cut back by 2 bases and J by 4 bases. This CDR3 comprises 14 residues.

The CDR3 bases are TGTGCCATCAGTACACTACAGGGGGCGGACACTGAAGCTTTCTTT. The encoded protein is CAISTLQGADTEAFF. This chain links TRBV10-3 with TRBJ1-1, with 9 bases fitting TRBD1. The junction had 7 bases not matched to a gene; V was cut back by 5 bases and J by 3 bases. There are 15 residues in the CDR3. Germline V gene sequence: CDR1 ENHRY, CDR2 SYGVKD.

The gene calls are TRBV5-1 and TRBJ2-7; TRBD2 aligns across 7 bases. V lost 1 base to trimming and J lost 3 bases; unmatched junction nucleotides: 7. Germline CDR1 and CDR2: SGHRS and YFSETQ. This CDR3 spans 15 amino acids. The CDR3 DNA sequence: TGCGCCAGCAGCTTGCTGCGGGAGCTAGGCTACGAGCAGTACTTC. As protein: CASSLLRELGYEQYF.

This rearrangement joins TRBV6-1 to TRBJ2-3; D ambiguous. CDR3 length: 14 amino acids. Germline-derived CDR1 and CDR2 are MNHNS and SASEGT. The V and J ends lost 2 bases and 1 base respectively, with 7 bases between them. The CDR3 coding sequence is TGTGCCAGCAGTGAAATGAGGCGCACAGATACGCAGTATTTT. Translation gives CASSEMRRTDTQYF.

V gene TRBV5-6 combines with J gene TRBJ1-2, with D tentatively TRBD1 (6 bases). Germline CDR1 and CDR2: SGHDT and YYEEEE. Trimming stripped 0 bases from V and 8 bases from J, with 8 bases between. The CDR3 has 12 amino acids. Here the CDR3 DNA reads TGTGCCAGCAGCTTGGTAGGGGGAGGCTACACCTTC. Protein product: CASSLVGGGYTF.

J is TRBJ2-2 and V is TRBV30; D unresolved. The CDR3 sequence is 13 residues long. The V gene lost 0 bases and the J gene lost 5 bases, with 7 bases spanning the gap. Germline V gene sequence: CDR1 GTSNPN, CDR2 SVGIG (reference sequence). This CDR3 is CAWSVVRTGELFF. The CDR3 coding sequence is TGTGCCTGGAGTGTTGTTCGTACCGGGGAGCTGTTTTTT.

Of note for this clone: Additional DNA sequences in this sample encode the identical CDR3. The chain carries TRBV6-5 and TRBJ1-6; the match to TRBD1 covers 8 bases. CDR1 is MNHEY and CDR2 is SVGAGI in the germline V gene. V lost 6 bases, J lost 5 bases, and 6 bases stayed unmatched. CDR3 length: 15 amino acids. The CDR3 sequence: CASRQGDGHNSPLHF. The CDR3 nucleotides are TGTGCCAGCAGACAGGGGGACGGACATAATTCACCCCTCCACTTT.

The chain carries TRBV12-5 and TRBJ2-1; unclear D gene. Per the germline V gene, CDR1 is LGHNT and CDR2 is FRNRAP. Trimming took 6 bases from V and 8 from J, leaving 14 bases between them. This CDR3 contains 13 residues. CDR3 sequence reads: CASGQTLRHEQFF. The CDR3, as DNA: TGTGCTAGTGGACAGACCCTCCGGCATGAGCAGTTCTTC.

The rearrangement uses TRBV6-1 and TRBJ2-7; the D is unclear. This CDR3 spans 12 amino acids. CDR1 and CDR2 from the germline V gene are MNHNS and SASEGT. The V gene lost 7 bases and the J gene lost 2 bases, with 9 bases spanning the gap. The CDR3 nucleotides read TGTGCCAGCAAAGTCCTCGCCTACGAGCAGTACTTC. Protein sequence: CASKVLAYEQYF.

The rearrangement links TRBV5-5 to TRBJ1-2; TRBD1 matches at 7 bases. V shed 4 bases and J 5 bases; nucleotides not matched to a gene: 8. Germline-derived CDR1 and CDR2 are SGHKS and YYEKEE (reference sequence). The CDR3 consists of 14 residues. The CDR3 spells CASSLSGQKYGYTF. In nucleotides, the CDR3 is TGTGCCAGCAGCCTCTCGGGACAGAAATATGGCTACACCTTC.

The J gene is TRBJ2-5, the V gene TRBV2, with 8 bases identical to TRBD2. Trimming cost V 5 bases and J 2 bases; bases outside gene matches: 7. The CDR3 covers 15 residues. Germline lookup yields CDR1 SNHLY and CDR2 FYNNEI. The CDR3 reads CASSLQRGRQETQYF. The DNA for the CDR3 is TGTGCCAGCAGTCTCCAGCGGGGGAGGCAAGAGACCCAGTACTTC.

The chain carries TRBV6-1 and TRBJ1-1; TRBD1 is a possible D gene (5 bases). This CDR3 region has 14 residues. V was pared by 1 base and J by 5 bases, with 11 bases between. Germline CDR1 and CDR2: MNHNS and SASEGT. The DNA for the CDR3 is TGTGCCAGCAGTGAAGTCCAGGGAAGAACTGAAGCTTTCTTT. It translates to CASSEVQGRTEAFF.

V and J are TRBV28 and TRBJ1-4; D is undetermined. The CDR3 consists of 12 residues. Trimming removed 6 bases at V and 8 bases at J, with 10 bases between. CDR1 is MDHEN, CDR2 SYDVKM, per germline. CDR3 protein: CASRLPMEKLFF. In DNA form, the CDR3 reads TGTGCCAGCAGACTTCCGATGGAAAAACTGTTTTTT.

This clone was detected once. The CDR3 protein is CASREDRGSETQYF. The CDR3 DNA reads TGTGCCAGCAGGGAGGACAGGGGATCAGAGACCCAGTACTTC. The rearrangement uses TRBV2 and TRBJ2-5, with 9 bases that match TRBD1. Trimming at V came to 6 bases and at J to 4 bases, leaving 6 bases not matched to a gene. Germline CDR1 SNHLY, CDR2 FYNNEI. This CDR3 is built from 14 residues. The whole variable domain, filled in from reference TRBV2 and TRBJ2-5, reads EPEVTQTPSHQVTQMGQEVILRCVPISNHLYFYWYRQILGQKVEFLVSFYNNEISEKSEIFDDQFSVERPDGSNFTLKIRSTKLEDSAMYFCASREDRGSETQYFGPGTRLLVL.

The J gene is TRBJ2-2, the V gene TRBV5-1, with 9 bases identical to TRBD2. The length of the CDR3 is 16 residues. Trimming took 3 bases from V and 6 from J; bases not matched to a gene: 9. Germline V gene lookup returns CDR1 SGHRS and CDR2 YFSETQ. The CDR3 DNA reads as TGCGCCAGCAGCTCCACCCAGGCGGGAGGGGCCGGGGAGCTGTTTTTT. This translates into CASSSTQAGGAGELFF.